These T cell receptor beta chains were read from a single sample in a study of T-cell memory formation after mild COVID-19. TCRdb itself ran the 5' RACE reads through MiXCR, one entry per CDR3 protein. The data show 85,000 to 130,000 distinct CDR3 sequences, around 12% seen once. Source material: PBMCs or a T cell subset sorted from them (not recorded which). These TCRs come from an adult woman who had mild COVID-19 (a few samples of this study predate the infection). Cell type and time point are not known. Each CDR3 is given with its conserved first and last residue. D genes are given only for firm matches. Size is stated for part of the rows, as once, few or many counts, or as a class when the clone is expanded.

TRBJ2-3,few,TRBD2,TRBV4-3,CASSQSSIAGGPPDTQYF,TGCGCCAGCAGCCAGAGTTCGATAGCGGGAGGGCCCCCAGATACGCAGTATTTT
TRBJ2-1,few,TRBD2,TRBV24-1,CATSDVVAGAYNEQFF,TGTGCCACCAGTGATGTGGTTGCGGGAGCCTACAATGAGCAGTTCTTC
TRBJ1-4,NA,TRBD1,TRBV7-9,CASSFPRDRAEKLFF,TGTGCCAGCAGCTTTCCCCGGGACAGGGCTGAAAAACTGTTTTTT
TRBJ1-2,NA,TRBD1,TRBV19,CASRPLGTANYGYTF,TGTGCCAGTAGACCGTTGGGGACAGCTAACTATGGCTACACCTTC
TRBJ2-1,once,NA,TRBV11-2,CASSLDWVFGGLNEKFF,TGTGCCAGCAGCTTAGATTGGGTCTTTGGGGGGTTAAATGAGAAGTTCTTC
TRBJ2-1,few,TRBD2,TRBV19,CASTLTSGIGNEQFF,TGTGCCAGTACCCTGACTAGCGGGATAGGCAATGAGCAGTTCTTC
TRBJ1-5,NA,TRBD1,TRBV27,CASSSGQGTYNQPQHF,TGTGCCAGCAGTTCCGGACAGGGGACCTACAATCAGCCCCAGCATTTT
TRBJ2-1,NA,TRBD1,TRBV12-3/TRBV12-4,CASSQGQGIVWGNEQFF,TGTGCCAGCAGTCAAGGACAGGGGATAGTGTGGGGCAATGAGCAGTTCTTC
TRBJ2-7,NA,NA,TRBV12-3/TRBV12-4,CASSSPGNYEQYF,TGTGCCAGCAGCTCCCCCGGGAACTACGAGCAGTACTTC
TRBJ2-7,NA,TRBD1,TRBV7-9,CASSLWDSSYEQYF,TGTGCCAGCAGCCTATGGGACAGCTCCTACGAGCAGTACTTC
TRBJ2-7,few,TRBD1,TRBV29-1,CSVEGTGGSSEQYF,TGCAGCGTTGAGGGGACAGGGGGCTCGAGCGAGCAGTACTTC
TRBJ2-2,NA,NA,TRBV30,CAWSTGELNTGELFF,TGTGCCTGGAGTACAGGAGAGCTTAACACCGGGGAGCTGTTTTTT
TRBJ2-4,few,NA,TRBV15,CATSRVRDRITGNIQYF,TGTGCCACCAGCAGAGTCCGGGACCGCATAACCGGAAACATTCAGTACTTC
TRBJ2-2,few,NA,TRBV6-2/TRBV6-3,CASSYSAYTGELFF,TGTGCCAGCAGTTACTCCGCGTACACCGGGGAGCTGTTTTTT
TRBJ1-5,many,NA,TRBV5-1,CASRDQPQHF,TGCGCCAGCAGGGATCAGCCCCAGCATTTT
TRBJ2-1,few,NA,TRBV20-1,CSASTASQTYNEQFF,TGCAGTGCTAGTACGGCTAGCCAAACCTACAATGAGCAGTTCTTC
TRBJ2-7,few,NA,TRBV5-1,CASSLSGFEQYF,TGCGCCAGCAGCTTGTCAGGGTTCGAGCAGTACTTC
TRBJ2-1,many,NA,TRBV18,CASSLQSYNEQFF,TGTGCCAGCTCACTACAATCCTACAATGAGCAGTTCTTC
TRBJ2-3,NA,NA,TRBV6-6,CASSYYPGDRNTDTQYF,TGTGCCAGCAGTTACTATCCCGGCGACAGAAACACAGATACGCAGTATTTT
TRBJ2-1,NA,NA,TRBV11-3,CASSLPGDEQFF,TGTGCCAGTAGCCTACCCGGCGATGAGCAGTTCTTC
TRBJ2-7,few,TRBD1,TRBV9,CASSVGDRAYEQYF,TGTGCCAGCAGCGTAGGGGACAGGGCCTACGAGCAGTACTTC
TRBJ2-1,few,TRBD2,TRBV20-1,CSARLRSSGGVLGEQFF,TGCAGTGCTAGACTACGGTCTAGCGGTGGGGTCTTGGGTGAGCAGTTCTTC